These T cell receptor beta chains were read from a single sample in a study of blood T cell repertoires in COVID-19. The assay was immunoSEQ multiplex PCR, and TCRdb's table has in-frame clones only and misses some. The sample has some 130,000 clones, 85% seen once. The sample was peripheral blood. The receptor set was obtained from a man of 80 years or more with acute or convalescent COVID-19. The CDR3 runs from the conserved cysteine through the conserved F or W. D genes are given only for firm matches. Part of the rows lack a size; the others show once, few, many or a class for expanded clones.

V gene	D gene	clone size	J gene	CDR3 DNA	CDR3 protein
TRBV27	.	.	TRBJ1-5	TGTGCCAGCAGTCTCCACAGGGAAAATCAGCCCCAGCATTTT	CASSLHRENQPQHF
TRBV11-3	TRBD2	.	TRBJ2-5	TGTGCCAGCAGTTGGACTAGACAAGAGACCCAGTACTTC	CASSWTRQETQYF
TRBV11-2	TRBD2	few	TRBJ2-4	TGTGCCAGCAGCTTAGCTTTAGGGACTAGCGGGAGAGGAAACATTCAGTACTTC	CASSLALGTSGRGNIQYF
TRBV4-1	TRBD1	.	TRBJ1-6	TGCGCCAGCAGCCAAGATAGGCTGGACAGGGCTACGGCGGGTTCACCCCTCCACTTT	CASSQDRLDRATAGSPLHF
TRBV28	TRBD1	.	TRBJ1-4	TGTGCCAGCAGTATCTCGACAGGGGGAGGCACTAATGAAAAACTGTTTTTT	CASSISTGGGTNEKLFF
TRBV10-3	TRBD1	once	TRBJ1-1	TGTGCCATCAGTGGAGGACAGGGGTCCCGTGTGGCTGAAGCTTTCTTT	CAISGGQGSRVAEAFF
TRBV9	.	.	TRBJ1-2	TGTGCCAGCAGCGTAGAGGTTCAGGGGTTGGATGGCTACACCTTC	CASSVEVQGLDGYTF
TRBV28	TRBD2	.	TRBJ2-1	TGTGCCAGCAGTTTACTTAATCTAGCGGGAGTAGGGAAAACCTACAATGAGCAGTTCTTC	CASSLLNLAGVGKTYNEQFF
TRBV7-8	TRBD2	.	TRBJ2-7	TGTGCCAGCAGCCTCGGGACTAGCGGATCCTACGAGCAGTACTTC	CASSLGTSGSYEQYF
TRBV4-1	TRBD1	.	TRBJ2-1	TGCGCCAGCAGCCACCGGACAGGGCTATACAATGAGCAGTTCTTC	CASSHRTGLYNEQFF
TRBV7-2	.	.	TRBJ1-1	TGTGCCAGCAGCTTAGCTAGGCCTCGGGGGTCCAAGAACACTGAAGCTTTCTTT	CASSLARPRGSKNTEAFF
TRBV7-2	TRBD1	.	TRBJ1-4	TGTGCCAGCAGCTTAAACAGGGGGTCTAATGAAAAACTGTTTTTT	CASSLNRGSNEKLFF
TRBV19	.	.	TRBJ1-1	TGTGCCAGTAGTATTTGGAGGGGGAACACTGAAGCTTTCTTT	CASSIWRGNTEAFF
TRBV19	TRBD1	.	TRBJ1-3	TGTGCCAGTAGTATTGTTCCAGGGGGCACTGGAAACACCATATATTTT	CASSIVPGGTGNTIYF
TRBV14	TRBD2	.	TRBJ2-1	TGTGCCAGCAGCCATTACAGCGGGAGGGGTGATGAGCAGTTCTTC	CASSHYSGRGDEQFF
TRBV24-1	.	.	TRBJ2-5	TGTGCCACCAGATCTAACAGCAGGTACCAAGAGACCCAGTACTTC	CATRSNSRYQETQYF
TRBV18	TRBD2	.	TRBJ2-1	TGTGCCAGCTCACCACCGGGTAGGGGACTAGCGGCCCACAATGAGCAGTTCTTC	CASSPPGRGLAAHNEQFF
TRBV5-5	TRBD1	.	TRBJ1-1	TGTGCCAGCGCTTTGGGTTCCGGACAGGGCCCTAGGGGCACTGAAGCTTTCTTT	CASALGSGQGPRGTEAFF
TRBV7-9	.	.	TRBJ1-1	TGTGCCAGCAGTAGGTCAGAGGCTATGAACACTGAAGCTTTCTTT	CASSRSEAMNTEAFF
TRBV4-1	TRBD2	.	TRBJ2-3	TGCGCCAGCAGCCGCGGGGGGGGATCTAGCGGGTTAGATACGCAGTATTTT	CASSRGGGSSGLDTQYF
TRBV24-1	.	.	TRBJ2-2	TGTGCCACCAGGAATCCTCAGGGCACCGGGGAGCTGTTTTTT	CATRNPQGTGELFF
TRBV6-5	.	once	TRBJ2-7	TGTGCCAGCAGTCCATTCTACGAGCAGTACTTC	CASSPFYEQYF
TRBV12-3/TRBV12-4	.	.	TRBJ1-3	TGTGCCAGCATCGTCCAGGGGGGAAACACCATATATTTT	CASIVQGGNTIYF